The 25 T cell receptor beta chains reported below all come from one sample, sequenced in a study of blood T cell repertoires in COVID-19. Only in-frame clones appear in the TCRdb table, and some are missing; sequencing was by immunoSEQ multiplex PCR. This table holds 150,000 to 180,000 clones, nearly 80% found once. Specimen: peripheral blood. These receptors came from a man older than 75 with acute or convalescent COVID-19.

V usage is TRBV28 and J usage is TRBJ2-7, with TRBD1 matching 9 bases. With V trimmed by 4 bases and J by 5 bases, 6 bases remained unmatched. The CDR3 spans 14 residues. The germline V gene has CDR1 MDHEN and CDR2 SYDVKM. CDR3 nucleotides: TGTGCCAGCAGTTCCGGACAGGGGCTCGACGAGCAGTACGTC. Its translation: CASSSGQGLDEQYV.

The chain links TRBV2 to TRBJ2-5; possible D gene TRBD1, 5 bases. Trimming took off 11 bases at V and 1 base at J, with 11 bases between the two ends. CDR3 length: 12 amino acids. Germline CDR1 reads SNHLY; CDR2 reads FYNNEI. This chain's CDR3 is CACRQSQETQYF. CDR3 bases: TGTGCCTGCCGACAGTCCCAAGAGACCCAGTACTTC. The full variable domain, with the rest looked up from reference TRBV2 and TRBJ2-5, is EPEVTQTPSHQVTQMGQEVILRCVPISNHLYFYWYRQILGQKVEFLVSFYNNEISEKSEIFDDQFSVERPDGSNFTLKIRSTKLEDSAMYFCACRQSQETQYFGPGTRLLVL.

The J gene is TRBJ1-2, the V gene TRBV29-1; D might be TRBD1 (6 bases). Germline-derived CDR1 and CDR2 are SQVTM and ANQGSEA. This CDR3 is built from 14 residues. Trimming pared 3 bases from V and 8 bases from J, leaving 19 bases between. This chain's CDR3 is CSVDTTGQGEGYTF. Written as DNA, the CDR3 is TGCAGCGTTGACACCACAGGGCAGGGTGAAGGCTACACCTTC.

This sequence joins TRBV2 and TRBJ1-6, with TRBD1 matching over 9 bases. Germline V CDR1 and CDR2: SNHLY, FYNNEI. After removal of 7 bases from V and 9 bases from J, the junction contained 16 bases not matched to a gene. The CDR3 totals 17 residues. The CDR3 nucleotides read TGTGCCAGCACGCGGGTCGGGACAGGGTCACCCCGTTCACCCCTCCACTTT. Translated, it gives CASTRVGTGSPRSPLHF.

This sequence joins TRBV30 and TRBJ1-5, with TRBD1 identical over 7 bases. V shed 0 bases and J 1 base; nucleotides not matched to a gene: 9. Germline V lookup: CDR1 GTSNPN, CDR2 SVGIG (reference sequence). The CDR3 contains 17 residues. CDR3 DNA: TGTGCCTGGAGTGTCGGGCAGGGGGGAAGGAGCAATCAGCCCCAGCATTTT. This gives the protein CAWSVGQGGRSNQPQHF.

J is TRBJ2-3 and V is TRBV5-4; tentative D call: TRBD2 (5 bases). This CDR3 has 14 residues. Trimming stripped 1 base from V and 6 bases from J, with 12 bases between. The germline gives CDR1 SGHNT, CDR2 YYREEE (reference sequence). The CDR3 DNA reads as TGTGCCAGCAGCTTGAGCGGATTAAGGGATACGCAGTATTTT. Its translation is CASSLSGLRDTQYF. The full variable domain, its missing parts supplied by reference TRBV5-4 and TRBJ2-3, is ETGVTQSPTHLIKTRGQQVTLRCSSQSGHNTVSWYQQALGQGPQFIFQYYREEENGRGNFPPRFSGLQFPNYSSELNVNALELDDSALYLCASSLSGLRDTQYFGPGTRLTVL.

The chain recombines TRBV7-2 with TRBJ2-3; 11 positions agree with TRBD2. Unmatched junction bases numbered 4, after V lost 1 base and J lost 4 bases. Looked up from germline, CDR1 is SGHTA and CDR2 is FQGNSA. The CDR3 is made up of 16 amino acids. This CDR3 is CASSLGGTSGSDTQYF. The CDR3, as DNA: TGTGCCAGCAGCTTAGGGGGGACTAGCGGATCAGATACGCAGTATTTT.

This clone is a singleton in its sample. The chain carries TRBV24-1 and TRBJ2-1, with 8 bases fitting TRBD2. The junction had 7 bases not matched to a gene; V was cut back by 8 bases and J by 8 bases. There are 13 residues in the CDR3. CDR1 KGHDR and CDR2 SFDVKD come from the germline V gene. The CDR3 is CATMAGTRDEQFF. The CDR3, as DNA: TGTGCCACCATGGCAGGGACTAGGGATGAGCAGTTCTTC.

The chain uses TRBV18 and TRBJ1-2; D is possibly TRBD1 (5 bases). V was cut by 3 bases and J by 3 bases, with 8 bases left in between. Germline V gene lookup returns CDR1 KGHSH and CDR2 LQKENI. The CDR3 contains 13 residues. The CDR3 region has the DNA TGTGCCAGCTCACCGGACACCGACTATGGCTACACCTTC. The encoded protein is CASSPDTDYGYTF.

A single count supports this clone. This chain joins TRBV3-1 (or the pseudogene TRBV3-2) and TRBJ2-7, with unresolved D. The V gene lost 0 bases and the J gene lost 5 bases, with 5 bases spanning the gap. The V gene's germline CDR1 is LGHDT and CDR2 YNNKEL (reference sequence). CDR3 length equals 12 residues. As DNA, the CDR3 is TGTGCCAGCAGCCAAGACAGTGACGAGCAGTACTTC. It specifies CASSQDSDEQYF.

This clone was observed once. This chain joins TRBV12-3 or TRBV12-4 and TRBJ2-1; 7 nucleotides line up with TRBD1. This CDR3 is 11 amino acids long. Trimming at V came to 8 bases and at J to 7 bases, leaving 2 bases not matched to a gene. The CDR3 sequence: CASGQVNEQFF. CDR3 DNA: TGTGCCAGCGGACAGGTAAATGAGCAGTTCTTC.

This clone was recorded a few times. The V gene is TRBV30, the J gene TRBJ2-2, with 11 positions matching TRBD2. The junction had 14 bases not matched to a gene; V was cut back by 5 bases and J by 3 bases. The CDR3 covers 18 residues. Looked up from germline, CDR1 is GTSNPN and CDR2 is SVGIG (reference sequence). The CDR3 loop is CAWGDSSGGYPHTGELFF. DNA for the CDR3: TGTGCCTGGGGGGACTCTAGCGGGGGGTATCCCCACACCGGGGAGCTGTTTTTT.

Points on this clone: A junction boundary mismatches the germline segment, possibly from a read error. The chain uses TRBV3-1 (or the pseudogene TRBV3-2) and TRBJ2-6; possibly TRBD2 for D (6 bases). The CDR3 sequence is 14 residues long. CDR1 LGHDT and CDR2 YNNKEL come from the germline V gene (reference sequence). CDR3 region: CASSQVGGANVLTF. For the CDR3, the DNA is TGTGCCAGCAGCCAAGTTGGAGGGGCCAACGTCCTGACTTTT.

This chain connects TRBV4-1 to TRBJ1-4; tentatively, D is TRBD1 (5 bases). In germline, CDR1 is MGHRA, CDR2 YSYEKL. The CDR3 contains 16 residues. Trimming took off 0 bases at V and 6 bases at J, with 14 bases between the two ends. The CDR3 DNA reads TGCGCCAGCAGCCAAGATGGGGATCAGGGCGATGAAAAACTGTTTTTT. It codes for CASSQDGDQGDEKLFF.

The chain is built from TRBV7-6 and TRBJ1-2; no firm D call. The CDR3 sequence is 15 residues long. V gave up 0 bases and J gave up 1 base, with 9 bases separating them. Germline loops: CDR1 SGHVS, CDR2 FNYEAQ. This CDR3 reads CASSLAVGSNYGYTF. The CDR3 coding sequence is TGTGCCAGCAGCTTAGCGGTGGGGAGTAACTATGGCTACACCTTC. Full variable domain (rest looked up from reference TRBV7-6 and TRBJ1-2): GAGVSQSPRYKVTKRGQDVALRCDPISGHVSLYWYRQALGQGPEFLTYFNYEAQQDKSGLPNDRFSAERPEGSISTLTIQRTEQRDSAMYRCASSLAVGSNYGYTFGSGTRLTVV.

This chain uses TRBV18 with TRBJ1-3, with D maybe TRBD1 (6 bases). CDR1 is KGHSH and CDR2 is LQKENI in the germline V gene. The CDR3 contains 18 residues. Between the trimmed V and J ends, which lost 4 bases and 0 bases, there was a span of 19 bases. The CDR3 region has the DNA TGTGCCAGCTCACTCTCCTGGGACACATTGACCTCTGGAAACACCATATATTTT. Residues: CASSLSWDTLTSGNTIYF.

In this sample, this clone turned up a few times. V and J are TRBV7-2 and TRBJ2-1; a weak D match, TRBD2 (8 bases). Germline V lookup: CDR1 SGHTA, CDR2 FQGNSA. This CDR3 has 12 amino acids. V was pared by 5 bases and J by 12 bases, with 14 bases between. The CDR3 DNA reads TGTGCCAGCAGCCCAGGGGGACTAGGGCAGTTCTTC. Translation: CASSPGGLGQFF.

This clone was picked up one time. The chain uses TRBV19 and TRBJ2-5; D is undetermined. The CDR3 is made up of 15 amino acids. CDR1 and CDR2 from the germline V gene are LNHDA and SQIVND (reference sequence). Trimming cost V 0 bases and J 1 base, with 9 bases left between them. CDR3 DNA: TGTGCCAGTAGTATAGATCAGGCTGGCCAAGAGACCCAGTACTTC. It yields the protein CASSIDQAGQETQYF.

The chain employs TRBV13 and TRBJ1-2; 8 bases fit TRBD1. This CDR3 has 14 amino acids. V gave up 3 bases and J gave up 7 bases; unmatched junction bases: 7. Germline values: CDR1 PRHDT, CDR2 FYEKMQ (reference sequence). This CDR3 reads CASSFSRGLRGYTF. CDR3 sequence (DNA): TGTGCCAGCAGCTTTAGCAGGGGGCTTCGTGGCTACACCTTC.

This chain links TRBV4-2 with TRBJ2-6; TRBD1 matches 8 bases. Looked up from germline, CDR1 is LGHNA and CDR2 is YNFKEQ. CDR3 length equals 19 residues. J was trimmed by 5 bases and V by 0 bases; bases with no gene match: 12. The CDR3: CASSQDGTTGASWANVLTF. In nucleotides, the CDR3 is TGTGCCAGCAGCCAAGACGGGACGACAGGGGCTAGCTGGGCCAACGTCCTGACTTTC.

This clone was recorded a few times. The chain employs TRBV7-9 and TRBJ2-3, with 7 nucleotides matching TRBD2. V dropped 3 bases and J dropped 2; count of bases not matched to a gene: 2. CDR3 length: 14 residues. Per germline, CDR1 SEHNR and CDR2 FQNEAQ (reference sequence). The CDR3 nucleotides are TGTGCCAGCAGCTTGGGGGGGATCACAGATACGCAGTATTTT. This codes for CASSLGGITDTQYF.

The J gene is TRBJ1-3, the V gene TRBV21-1. TRBV21-1 constitutes a pseudogene. CDR3 length: 14 amino acids. CDR3 DNA sequence: TGTGCCAGCAGCAAGGAGTTCTCTGGAAACACCATATATTTT. This codes for CASSKEFSGNTIYF.

This chain joins TRBV3-1 (or the pseudogene TRBV3-2) and TRBJ1-1; D unclear. Between the trimmed V and J ends, which lost 6 bases and 1 base, there was a span of 6 bases. Germline loops: CDR1 LGHDT, CDR2 YNNKEL (reference sequence). The CDR3 totals 12 residues. The CDR3 is CASRHTNTEAFF. The CDR3 DNA reads as TGTGCCAGCAGGCACACGAACACTGAAGCTTTCTTT.

The chain employs TRBV14 and TRBJ2-7, with 11 bases fitting TRBD2. After removal of 4 bases from V and 6 bases from J, the junction contained 20 bases not matched to a gene. This CDR3 is 19 amino acids long. Looked up from germline, CDR1 is SGHDN and CDR2 is FVKESK. The CDR3 here is CASSPFPGLAGGPRPEQYF. Here the CDR3 DNA reads TGTGCCAGCAGCCCTTTCCCCGGGCTAGCGGGGGGACCTAGGCCCGAGCAGTACTTC.

The table lists this clone with a count of one. V is TRBV5-1 and J is TRBJ2-7, with 11 bases that match TRBD2. Trimming at V came to 2 bases and at J to 2 bases, leaving 9 bases not matched to a gene. CDR1 SGHRS and CDR2 YFSETQ come from the germline V gene. The CDR3 runs to 17 residues. The CDR3 sequence: CASSLTARLAGTYEQYF. The CDR3 DNA reads as TGCGCCAGCAGCTTAACCGCGCGACTAGCGGGGACCTACGAGCAGTACTTC. The variable domain in full, with the rest retrieved from reference TRBV5-1 and TRBJ2-7, is KAGVTQTPRYLIKTRGQQVTLSCSPISGHRSVSWYQQTPGQGLQFLFEYFSETQRNKGNFPGRFSGRQFSNSRSEMNVSTLELGDSALYLCASSLTARLAGTYEQYFGPGTRLTVT.